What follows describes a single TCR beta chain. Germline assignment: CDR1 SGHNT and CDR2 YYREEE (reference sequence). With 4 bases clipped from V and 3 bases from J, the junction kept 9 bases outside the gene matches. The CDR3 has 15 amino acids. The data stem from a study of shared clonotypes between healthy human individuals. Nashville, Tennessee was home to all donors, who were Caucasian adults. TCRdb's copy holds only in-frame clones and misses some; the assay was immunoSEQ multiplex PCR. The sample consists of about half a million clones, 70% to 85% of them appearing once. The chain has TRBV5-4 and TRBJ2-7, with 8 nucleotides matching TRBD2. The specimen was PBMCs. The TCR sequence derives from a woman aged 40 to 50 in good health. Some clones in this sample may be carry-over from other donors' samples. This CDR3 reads CASSHVAGSGYEQYF. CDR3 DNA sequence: TGTGCCAGCAGCCATGTAGCGGGATCGGGCTACGAGCAGTACTTC.